Presented here are 23 T cell receptor beta chains from one specimen sequenced in a study of blood T cell repertoires in COVID-19 (dated by TCRdb to the early 2020s). Library creation used the immunoSEQ multiplex PCR assay. The source is immuneACCESS, and TCRdb retained only in-frame sequences with V and J called. Part of the clones is not carried over; for the studies checked, unresolved V genes explain less than half of this, and the remainder is unexplained. For this sample there are 150,000 or so clones; approximately 82% appear just once. 13% to 15% of the sample lies in the top ten. Sequencing input: peripheral blood. These receptors all come from a human donor with acute or convalescent COVID-19. The donor label of this sample is uncertain.

This clone was observed a single time. V and J are TRBV7-3 and TRBJ1-2, with TRBD1 matching over 9 bases. This CDR3 contains 16 residues. Trimming cost V 5 bases and J 6 bases; bases outside gene matches: 13. Germline V CDR1 and CDR2: SGHTA, FQGTGA. CDR3 coding DNA: TGTGCCAGCAGCCTCCATAGCCCGGGACAGGGTGATGGCTACACCTTC. Translation gives CASSLHSPGQGDGYTF.

The chain is built from TRBV5-4 and TRBJ1-1, with 9 nucleotides matching TRBD1. V gave up 0 bases and J gave up 4 bases; unmatched junction bases: 7. The germline V gene has CDR1 SGHNT and CDR2 YYREEE (reference sequence). The CDR3 extends over 16 amino acids. CDR3 bases: TGTGCCAGCAGCTTGGAACAGGGGGCGTTGGGCACTGAAGCTTTCTTT. Encoded protein: CASSLEQGALGTEAFF.

V usage is TRBV6-5 and J usage is TRBJ2-5, with D maybe TRBD1 (6 bases). The length of the CDR3 is 13 residues. CDR1 is MNHEY and CDR2 is SVGAGI in the germline V gene. The V gene lost 7 bases and the J gene lost 4 bases, with 13 bases spanning the gap. CDR3 DNA sequence: TGTGCCAGCAAGGGGGTACTTAGAGAGACCCAGTACTTC. Translated: CASKGVLRETQYF.

This clone has more than one count but fewer than ten. The chain uses TRBV6-4 and TRBJ2-3; 8 bases fit TRBD1. The V gene end was trimmed by 4 bases and the J gene end by 6 bases; junction bases not matched to a gene: 6. Germline CDR1 reads MRHNA; CDR2 reads SNTAGT. This CDR3 is 14 amino acids long. The CDR3 protein is CASSVGQARDTQYF. The CDR3 bases are TGTGCCAGCAGTGTGGGACAGGCGAGGGATACGCAGTATTTT.

The chain links TRBV12-3 or TRBV12-4 to TRBJ1-5, with 9 bases identical to TRBD1. J lost 5 bases, V lost 6 bases, and 2 bases had no gene match. The CDR3 is made up of 13 amino acids. CDR3 protein: CASSDRGDQPQHF. CDR3 nucleotide sequence: TGTGCCAGCAGCGACAGGGGGGATCAGCCCCAGCATTTT.

J is TRBJ2-3 and V is TRBV12-3 or TRBV12-4; the D gene is possibly TRBD2 (6 bases). CDR3 length equals 12 residues. V was clipped by 10 bases and J by 2 bases, with 10 bases between them. The CDR3 sequence is CANGDSTDTQYF. DNA of the CDR3: TGTGCCAACGGGGACTCCACAGATACGCAGTATTTT.

This chain connects TRBV2 to TRBJ1-1; D unclear. Per germline, CDR1 SNHLY and CDR2 FYNNEI. This CDR3 comprises 14 residues. Trimming stripped 7 bases from V and 3 bases from J, with 15 bases between. This CDR3 is CASNVGLGYTEAFF. CDR3 sequence (DNA): TGTGCCAGCAACGTCGGTCTGGGCTACACTGAAGCTTTCTTT.

The chain has TRBV6-2 or TRBV6-3 and TRBJ1-2; tentative D call: TRBD1 (6 bases). There are 13 residues in the CDR3. Germline loops: CDR1 MNHEY, CDR2 SVGEGT. The germline V and J ends were trimmed by 2 bases and 6 bases, with 10 bases remaining between them. CDR3 DNA sequence: TGTGCCAGCAGTTACGAACACAGGGATGGCTACACCTTC. Amino acid sequence: CASSYEHRDGYTF.

This chain links TRBV5-6 with TRBJ1-2, with TRBD1 identical over 9 bases. The J segment lost 4 bases and the V segment lost 4 bases, leaving 14 bases of the junction unmatched. Germline V CDR1 and CDR2: SGHDT, YYEEEE. The CDR3 spans 17 residues. The CDR3, as DNA: TGTGCCAGCAGCAAGCGGACCCGGGACAGGGTTTTCTATGGCTACACCTTC. Residues: CASSKRTRDRVFYGYTF.

The chain is built from TRBV3-1 (or the pseudogene TRBV3-2) and TRBJ1-4; D is perhaps TRBD1 (6 bases). The germline V gene has CDR1 LGHDT and CDR2 YNNKEL (reference sequence). The CDR3 sequence is 16 residues long. V lost 1 base, J lost 3 bases, and 12 bases lay in between. The CDR3: CASSQAQGTANEKLFF. In DNA form, the CDR3 reads TGTGCCAGCAGCCAAGCCCAGGGGACGGCTAATGAAAAACTGTTTTTT.

In its sample, this clone was seen a few times. The gene calls are TRBV18 and TRBJ1-1; 7 nucleotides line up with TRBD1. V trimming: 1 base; J trimming: 5 bases; junction bases outside the gene matches: 10. Per germline, CDR1 KGHSH and CDR2 LQKENI. The length of the CDR3 is 16 residues. The CDR3 loop reads CASSPRGQDKGTEAFF. The DNA for the CDR3 is TGTGCCAGCTCACCACGCGGACAGGACAAGGGGACTGAAGCTTTCTTT.

This clone was seen a few times. This chain connects TRBV18 to TRBJ1-2; unclear D gene. Germline V gives CDR1 KGHSH, CDR2 LQKENI. V was pared by 2 bases and J by 0 bases, with 13 bases between. CDR3 size: 16 residues. The CDR3 region has the DNA TGTGCCAGCTCACCAGGGCGGGTCTCAACTAACTATGGCTACACCTTC. Translated, it gives CASSPGRVSTNYGYTF.

The chain's CDR3 is CASSLVSGSGANVLTF. As DNA, the CDR3 is TGTGCCAGCAGCTTAGTCTCGGGTTCCGGGGCCAACGTCCTGACTTTC. This chain uses TRBV7-8 with TRBJ2-6, with D hard to call. This CDR3 spans 16 amino acids. CDR1 SGHVS and CDR2 FQNEAQ come from the germline V gene. Trimming pared 1 base from V and 4 bases from J, leaving 11 bases between.

The CDR3, as DNA: TGTGCCAGCAGACCCCCAGGGGGCTCGGGGCAGCCCCAGCATTTT. Translation gives CASRPPGGSGQPQHF. The chain couples TRBV6-6 to TRBJ1-5; 8 bases are shared with TRBD1. Germline V CDR1 and CDR2: MNHNY, SVGAGI (reference sequence). This CDR3 has 15 residues. V trimming: 6 bases; J trimming: 7 bases; junction bases outside the gene matches: 11.

This clone was detected only once. This chain joins TRBV9 and TRBJ2-7; 12 bases are shared with TRBD2. From germline, CDR1 is SGDLS and CDR2 YYNGEE. The ends lost 4 bases at V and 5 bases at J; junction bases unmatched: 7. This CDR3 comprises 15 residues. CDR3: CASSPRTSGDNEQYF. The CDR3 coding sequence is TGTGCCAGCAGCCCTCGGACTAGCGGGGACAACGAGCAGTACTTC.

The chain carries TRBV2 and TRBJ2-2; TRBD1 is a possible D gene (5 bases). Germline V gene lookup returns CDR1 SNHLY and CDR2 FYNNEI. Trimming removed 5 bases at V and 5 bases at J, with 9 bases between. The CDR3 length is 13 residues. CDR3 region: CASSRSGTGELFF. The CDR3 coding sequence is TGTGCCAGCAGTCGGTCAGGGACCGGGGAGCTGTTTTTT.

The chain has TRBV6-2 or TRBV6-3 and TRBJ2-3; TRBD2 aligns across 14 bases. The CDR3 is 18 residues long. Unmatched junction bases numbered 10, after V lost 2 bases and J lost 6 bases. Looked up from germline, CDR1 is MNHEY and CDR2 is SVGEGT. CDR3 sequence: CASSYPLTSGGVRDTQYF. The CDR3 DNA follows: TGTGCCAGCAGTTACCCATTGACTAGCGGGGGGGTGCGGGATACGCAGTATTTT.

This clone occurred once. This chain joins TRBV7-2 and TRBJ1-3; 12 bases map to TRBD1. Germline-derived CDR1 and CDR2 are SGHTA and FQGNSA. This CDR3 comprises 15 residues. The V and J ends lost 5 bases and 4 bases, in that order; junction bases with no gene match: 3. The CDR3 loop is CASSPGQGAGNTIYF. Here the CDR3 DNA reads TGTGCCAGCAGCCCGGGACAGGGGGCCGGAAACACCATATATTTT.

The chain employs TRBV7-2 and TRBJ1-3; 10 positions agree with TRBD1. Germline trimming cut 5 bases from V and 2 bases from J; bases unmatched to any gene: 3. This CDR3 has 15 amino acids. Germline assignment: CDR1 SGHTA and CDR2 FQGNSA. The CDR3 reads CASSLDRGTGNTIYF. The CDR3 nucleotides read TGTGCCAGCAGCCTGGACAGGGGGACTGGAAACACCATATATTTT.

This clone was observed a handful of times. The chain links TRBV19 to TRBJ1-5; 10 nucleotides align to TRBD1. Germline CDR1 and CDR2: LNHDA and SQIVND (reference sequence). Germline trimming cut 5 bases from V and 2 bases from J; bases unmatched to any gene: 3. CDR3 size: 15 residues. The CDR3 region has the DNA TGTGCCAGTAGTTTCGGACAGGGGGGCAATCAGCCCCAGCATTTT. Translating gives CASSFGQGGNQPQHF.

This clone showed up just once. The chain couples TRBV5-1 to TRBJ1-6; 7 nucleotides match TRBD1. V shed 7 bases, J shed 12 bases, and the junction held 7 bases outside the gene matches. CDR3 size: 12 residues. Germline loops: CDR1 SGHRS, CDR2 YFSETQ. The DNA for the CDR3 is TGCGCCAGCGGTACAGGGGAAGGACCCCTCCACTTT. It yields the protein CASGTGEGPLHF.

The rearrangement uses TRBV6-6 and TRBJ2-7, with D possibly matching TRBD1 (6 bases). This CDR3 region has 16 residues. V lost 5 bases, J lost 6 bases, and 23 bases lay in between. CDR1 is MNHNY and CDR2 is SVGAGI in the germline V gene (reference sequence). The CDR3 region is CASSHSTRGAAGEQYF. CDR3 DNA sequence: TGTGCCAGCAGTCATTCTACCAGGGGCGCGGCGGGCGAGCAGTACTTC.

The chain uses TRBV6-5 and TRBJ1-2; D ambiguous. The length of the CDR3 is 13 residues. Germline V gives CDR1 MNHEY, CDR2 SVGAGI. The V gene lost 6 bases and the J gene lost 0 bases, with 8 bases spanning the gap. The CDR3 region has the DNA TGTGCCAGCAGCCCGACACCTAACTATGGCTACACCTTC. Translation: CASSPTPNYGYTF.